This TCR beta chain was recorded in a study of CD8 T cells in ankylosing spondylitis. Study-level results: Characteristic, it appeared, of ankylosing spondylitis blood was a TCR beta motif of about eight highly homologous variants.

This clonotype has more than one count but fewer than ten. Antigen unknown. By quantitative 5'-RACE with molecular barcodes, the TCR beta libraries were made. Via MiXCR, TCRdb re-called the 5' RACE reads, giving one row per CDR3 protein. The table has roughly 260,000 distinct CDR3 sequences, roughly 20% seen once. The receptor was derived from a male donor with ankylosing spondylitis or in good health (not recorded which). Sequencing was carried out using blood, either unsorted or a sorted T cell fraction (not recorded which).

This chain's CDR3 is CSVEKRGGETQYF. The CDR3 bases are TGCAGCGTTGAAAAACGCGGGGGAGAGACCCAGTACTTC. The chain links TRBV29-1 to TRBJ2-5, with 7 bases lining up with TRBD2. Germline CDR1 reads SQVTM; CDR2 reads ANQGSEA. J was trimmed by 4 bases and V by 2 bases; bases with no gene match: 4. The CDR3 extends over 13 amino acids.